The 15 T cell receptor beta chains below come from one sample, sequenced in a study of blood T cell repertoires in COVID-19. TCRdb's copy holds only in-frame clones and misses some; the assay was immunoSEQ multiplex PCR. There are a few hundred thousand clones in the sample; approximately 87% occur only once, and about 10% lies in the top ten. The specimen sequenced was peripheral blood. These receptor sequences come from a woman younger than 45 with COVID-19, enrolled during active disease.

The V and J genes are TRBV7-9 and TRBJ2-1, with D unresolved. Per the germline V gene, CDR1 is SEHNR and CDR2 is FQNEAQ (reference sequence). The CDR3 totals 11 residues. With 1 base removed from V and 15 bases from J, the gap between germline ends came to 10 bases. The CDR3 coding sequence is TGTGCCAGCAGCTTAGATCCGAGGCCGTTCTTC. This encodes CASSLDPRPFF.

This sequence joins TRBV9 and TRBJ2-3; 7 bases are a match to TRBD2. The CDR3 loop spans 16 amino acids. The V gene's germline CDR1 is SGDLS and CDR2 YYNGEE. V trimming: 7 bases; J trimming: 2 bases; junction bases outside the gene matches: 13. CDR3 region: CASGLEGAGATDTQYF. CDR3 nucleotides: TGTGCCAGCGGCCTTGAAGGGGCGGGAGCCACAGATACGCAGTATTTT.

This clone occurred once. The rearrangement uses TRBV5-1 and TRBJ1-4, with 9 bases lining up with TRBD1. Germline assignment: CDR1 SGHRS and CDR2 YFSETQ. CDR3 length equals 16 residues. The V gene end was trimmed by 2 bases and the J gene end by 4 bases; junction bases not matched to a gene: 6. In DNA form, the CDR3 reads TGCGCCAGCAGCTTAGGGACAGGGAGGGATAATGAAAAACTGTTTTTT. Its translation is CASSLGTGRDNEKLFF.

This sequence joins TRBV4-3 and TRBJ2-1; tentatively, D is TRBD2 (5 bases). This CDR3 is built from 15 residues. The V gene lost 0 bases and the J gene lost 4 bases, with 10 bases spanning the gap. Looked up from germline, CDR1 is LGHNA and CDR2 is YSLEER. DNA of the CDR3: TGCGCCAGCAGCCAAGACAGCGGAGTGTACAATGAGCAGTTCTTC. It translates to CASSQDSGVYNEQFF.

The CDR3 loop reads CASRLQGYNEQFF. The DNA for the CDR3 is TGTGCCAGCAGACTACAGGGTTACAATGAGCAGTTCTTC. The rearrangement uses TRBV28 and TRBJ2-1; D may be TRBD1 (6 bases). V was clipped by 6 bases and J by 4 bases, with 10 bases between them. The CDR3 consists of 13 residues. Germline CDR1 is MDHEN and CDR2 is SYDVKM.

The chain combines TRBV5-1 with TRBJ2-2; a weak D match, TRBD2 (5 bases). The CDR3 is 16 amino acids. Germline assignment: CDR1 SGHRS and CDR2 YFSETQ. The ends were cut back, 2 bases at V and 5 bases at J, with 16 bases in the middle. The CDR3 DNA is TGCGCCAGCAGCTTACCCGGGCCAGGAGGAACCGGGGAGCTGTTTTTT. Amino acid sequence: CASSLPGPGGTGELFF.

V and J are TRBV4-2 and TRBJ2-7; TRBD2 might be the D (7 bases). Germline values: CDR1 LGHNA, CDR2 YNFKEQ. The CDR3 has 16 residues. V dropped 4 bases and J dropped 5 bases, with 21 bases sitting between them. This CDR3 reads CASSRTGGRGGDEQYF. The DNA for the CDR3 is TGTGCCAGCAGCCGGACCGGGGGGCGGGGTGGTGACGAGCAGTACTTC.

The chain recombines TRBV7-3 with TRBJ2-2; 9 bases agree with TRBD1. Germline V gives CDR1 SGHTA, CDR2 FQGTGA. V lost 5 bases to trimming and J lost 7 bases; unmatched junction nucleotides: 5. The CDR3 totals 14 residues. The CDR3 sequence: CASSPGQGIGELFF. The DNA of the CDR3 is TGTGCCAGCAGCCCGGGACAGGGTATCGGGGAGCTGTTTTTT.

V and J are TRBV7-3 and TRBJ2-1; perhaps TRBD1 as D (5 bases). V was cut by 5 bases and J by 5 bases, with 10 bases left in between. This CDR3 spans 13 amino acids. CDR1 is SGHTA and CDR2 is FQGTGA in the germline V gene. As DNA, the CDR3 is TGTGCCAGCAGCCCTCCCAGGGACAATGAGCAGTTCTTC. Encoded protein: CASSPPRDNEQFF.

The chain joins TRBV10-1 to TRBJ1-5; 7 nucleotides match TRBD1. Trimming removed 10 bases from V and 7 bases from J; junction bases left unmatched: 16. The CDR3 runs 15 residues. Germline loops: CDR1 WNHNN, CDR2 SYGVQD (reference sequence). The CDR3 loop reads CANTALGQESQPQHF. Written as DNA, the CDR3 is TGCGCCAACACCGCTCTAGGACAGGAAAGCCAGCCCCAGCATTTT.

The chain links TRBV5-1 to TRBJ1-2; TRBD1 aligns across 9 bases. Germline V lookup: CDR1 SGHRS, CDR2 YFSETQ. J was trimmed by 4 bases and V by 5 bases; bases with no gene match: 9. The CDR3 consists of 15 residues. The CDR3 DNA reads TGCGCCAGCAGACAGGGGGCTCTGGCTAGCTATGGCTACACCTTC. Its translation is CASRQGALASYGYTF.

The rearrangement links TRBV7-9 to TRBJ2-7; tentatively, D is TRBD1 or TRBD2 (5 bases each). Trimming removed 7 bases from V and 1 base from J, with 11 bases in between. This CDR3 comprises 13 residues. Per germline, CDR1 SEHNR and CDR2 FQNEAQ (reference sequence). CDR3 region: CASTGSASYEQYF. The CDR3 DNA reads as TGTGCCAGCACAGGGAGCGCTTCCTACGAGCAGTACTTC.

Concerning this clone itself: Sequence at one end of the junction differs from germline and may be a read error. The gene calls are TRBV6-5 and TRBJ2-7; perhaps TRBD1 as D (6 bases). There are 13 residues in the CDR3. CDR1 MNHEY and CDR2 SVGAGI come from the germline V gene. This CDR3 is CASKTGAMGEQYF. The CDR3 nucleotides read TGTGCGAGCAAGACAGGCGCCATGGGTGAGCAGTACTTC.

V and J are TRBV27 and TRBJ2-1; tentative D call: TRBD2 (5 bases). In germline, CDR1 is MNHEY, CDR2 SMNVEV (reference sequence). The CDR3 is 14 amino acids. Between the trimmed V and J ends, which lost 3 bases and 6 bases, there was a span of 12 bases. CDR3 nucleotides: TGTGCCAGCAGTTTCCCCGGGATAAGCAATGAGCAGTTCTTC. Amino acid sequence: CASSFPGISNEQFF.

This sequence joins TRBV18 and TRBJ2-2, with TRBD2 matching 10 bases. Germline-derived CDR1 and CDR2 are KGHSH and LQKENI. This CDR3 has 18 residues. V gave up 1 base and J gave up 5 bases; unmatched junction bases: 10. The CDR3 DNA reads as TGTGCCAGCTCACCACTGGGGCCCGGGACTAGCGCGACCGGGGAGCTGTTTTTT. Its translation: CASSPLGPGTSATGELFF.